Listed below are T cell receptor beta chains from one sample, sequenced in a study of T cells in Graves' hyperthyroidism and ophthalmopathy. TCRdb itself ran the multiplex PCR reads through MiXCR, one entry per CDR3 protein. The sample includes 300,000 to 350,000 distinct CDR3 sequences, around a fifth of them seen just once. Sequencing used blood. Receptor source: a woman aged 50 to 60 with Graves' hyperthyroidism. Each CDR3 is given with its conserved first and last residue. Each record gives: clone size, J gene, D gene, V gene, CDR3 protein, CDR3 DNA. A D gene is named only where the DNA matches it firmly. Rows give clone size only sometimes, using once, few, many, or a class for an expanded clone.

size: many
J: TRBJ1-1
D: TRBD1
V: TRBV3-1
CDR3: CASSHRDRLNTEAFF
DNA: TGTGCCAGCAGCCATAGGGACAGGTTGAACACTGAAGCTTTCTTT

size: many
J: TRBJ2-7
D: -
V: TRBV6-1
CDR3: CASSEGGHPSYEQYF
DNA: TGTGCCAGCAGTGAAGGGGGACATCCCTCCTACGAGCAGTACTTC

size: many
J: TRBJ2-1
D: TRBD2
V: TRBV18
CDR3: CASAHSGKKVVYNEQFF
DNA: TGTGCCAGCGCCCATAGCGGGAAAAAGGTCGTCTACAATGAGCAGTTCTTC

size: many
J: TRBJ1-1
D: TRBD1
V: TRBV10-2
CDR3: CASSDPGQGTAFF
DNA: TGCGCCAGCAGTGATCCCGGACAGGGTACGGCTTTCTTT

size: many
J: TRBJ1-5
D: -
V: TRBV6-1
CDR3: CASSEETATSNQPQHF
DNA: TGTGCCAGCAGTGAAGAGACAGCTACGAGCAATCAGCCCCAGCATTTT

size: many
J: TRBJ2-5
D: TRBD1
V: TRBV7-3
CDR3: CASSPGTGGGQETQYF
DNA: TGTGCCAGCAGCCCTGGGACAGGGGGAGGCCAAGAGACCCAGTACTTC

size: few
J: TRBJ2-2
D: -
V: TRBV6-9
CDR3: CASRGRDGNTGELFF
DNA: TGTGCCAGCAGAGGCCGGGACGGGAACACCGGGGAGCTGTTTTTT

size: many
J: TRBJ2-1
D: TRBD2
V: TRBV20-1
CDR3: CSARGTSGFSEQFF
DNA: TGCAGTGCTAGGGGGACTAGCGGTTTTTCCGAGCAGTTCTTC

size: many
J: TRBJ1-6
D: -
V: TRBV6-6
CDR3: CASSYSTVGRSNSPLHF
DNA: TGTGCCAGCAGTTACTCGACTGTGGGGCGATCTAATTCACCCCTCCACTTT

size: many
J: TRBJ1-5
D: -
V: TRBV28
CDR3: CASSLWGGQPQHF
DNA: TGTGCCAGCAGTTTGTGGGGGGGTCAGCCCCAGCATTTT

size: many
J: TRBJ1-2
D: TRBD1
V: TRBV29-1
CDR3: CSGYGTGRYGYTF
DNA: TGCAGCGGTTACGGGACAGGGCGATATGGCTACACCTTC

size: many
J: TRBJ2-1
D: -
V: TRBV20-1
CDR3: CSARTHTKAGYNEQFF
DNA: TGCAGTGCTAGAACCCATACCAAAGCGGGCTACAATGAGCAGTTCTTC

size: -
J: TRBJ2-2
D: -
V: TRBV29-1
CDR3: CSGGGPGELFF
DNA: TGCAGCGGGGGGGGCCCCGGGGAGCTGTTTTTT

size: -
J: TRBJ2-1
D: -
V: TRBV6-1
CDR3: CASSEARGEQFF
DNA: TGTGCCAGCAGTGAAGCTCGAGGTGAGCAGTTCTTC

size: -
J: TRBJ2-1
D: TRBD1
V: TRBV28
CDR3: CASSFLTGQGVNEQFF
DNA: TGTGCCAGCAGTTTCTTAACGGGACAGGGGGTCAATGAGCAGTTCTTC

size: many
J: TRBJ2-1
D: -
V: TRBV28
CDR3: CASSSPGSSYNEQFF
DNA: TGTGCCAGCAGTTCCCCCGGGAGTTCCTACAATGAGCAGTTCTTC

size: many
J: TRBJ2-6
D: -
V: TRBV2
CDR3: CASNGLVLPGANVLTF
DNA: TGTGCCAGCAATGGGTTGGTACTGCCTGGGGCCAACGTCCTGACTTTC

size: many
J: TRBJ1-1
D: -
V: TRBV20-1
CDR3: CSASQENTEAFF
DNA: TGCAGTGCTAGTCAAGAGAACACTGAAGCTTTCTTT

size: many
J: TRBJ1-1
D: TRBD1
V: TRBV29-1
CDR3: CSGRRTGPTEAFF
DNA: TGCAGCGGGCGGCGGACAGGCCCCACCGAAGCTTTCTTT

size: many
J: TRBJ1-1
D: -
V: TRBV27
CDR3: CASNRILNTEAFF
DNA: TGTGCCAGCAATCGGATACTGAACACTGAAGCTTTCTTT

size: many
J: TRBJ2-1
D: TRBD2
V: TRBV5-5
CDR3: CASSYTGAGGYNEQFF
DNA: TGTGCCAGCAGCTATACCGGAGCGGGAGGCTACAATGAGCAGTTCTTC

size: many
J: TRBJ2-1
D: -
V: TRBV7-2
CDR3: CASSLALSANNEQFF
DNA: TGTGCCAGCAGCTTAGCGCTCTCAGCCAACAATGAGCAGTTCTTC

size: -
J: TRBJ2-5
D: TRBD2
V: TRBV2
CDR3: CASSYSGGGETQYF
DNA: TGTGCCAGCAGTTACTCGGGAGGAGGGGAGACCCAGTACTTC

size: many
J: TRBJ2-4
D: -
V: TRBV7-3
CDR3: CASSLTFGGIQYF
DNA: TGTGCCAGCAGCTTAACGTTCGGGGGCATTCAGTACTTC

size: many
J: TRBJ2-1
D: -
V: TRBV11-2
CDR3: CASSLSQGGQFF
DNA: TGTGCCAGCAGCCTATCACAGGGTGGGCAGTTCTTC

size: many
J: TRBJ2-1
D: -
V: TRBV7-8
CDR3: CASIPARTMGPYNEQFF
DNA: TGTGCCAGCATCCCGGCCAGGACTATGGGCCCCTACAATGAGCAGTTCTTC

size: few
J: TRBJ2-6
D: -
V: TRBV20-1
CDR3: CSARFQSGANVLTF
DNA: TGCAGTGCTAGGTTCCAGTCTGGGGCCAACGTCCTGACTTTC

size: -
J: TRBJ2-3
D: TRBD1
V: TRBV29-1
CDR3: CSAGQGPDTQYF
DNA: TGCAGCGCGGGACAGGGGCCAGATACGCAGTATTTT

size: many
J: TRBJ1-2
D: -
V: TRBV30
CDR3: CAWSKPQRGYGYTF
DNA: TGTGCCTGGAGTAAACCACAGAGGGGCTATGGCTACACCTTC

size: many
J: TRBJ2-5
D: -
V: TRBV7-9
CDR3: CASSPVGRAQYF
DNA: TGTGCCAGCAGCCCTGTTGGAAGGGCCCAGTACTTC

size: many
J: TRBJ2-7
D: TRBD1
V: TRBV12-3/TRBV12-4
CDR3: CASSLMGQGLSYEQYF
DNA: TGTGCCAGCAGCCTCATGGGACAGGGGTTATCCTACGAGCAGTACTTC

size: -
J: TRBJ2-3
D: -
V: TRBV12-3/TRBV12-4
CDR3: CASSNLGGAQYF
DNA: TGTGCCAGCAGCAATCTAGGGGGGGCGCAGTATTTT

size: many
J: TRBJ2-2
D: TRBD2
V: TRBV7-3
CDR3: CASSFTSGGTGELFF
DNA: TGTGCCAGCAGCTTTACTAGCGGGGGGACCGGGGAGCTGTTTTTT

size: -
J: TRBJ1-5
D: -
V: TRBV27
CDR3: CASARGHYQPQHF
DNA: TGTGCCAGCGCCCGGGGCCACTATCAGCCCCAGCATTTT

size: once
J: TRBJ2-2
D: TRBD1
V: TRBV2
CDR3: CASSGQGGGTEELFF
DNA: TGTGCCAGCAGTGGACAGGGGGGAGGCACCGAGGAGCTGTTTTTT

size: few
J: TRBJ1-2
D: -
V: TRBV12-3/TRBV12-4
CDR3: CASSLDGFSYGYTF
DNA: TGTGCCAGCAGCTTAGACGGATTCTCCTATGGCTACACCTTC

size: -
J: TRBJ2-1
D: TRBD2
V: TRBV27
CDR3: CASSFGGGAGNEQFF
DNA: TGTGCCAGCAGTTTCGGGGGGGGGGCCGGCAATGAGCAGTTCTTC

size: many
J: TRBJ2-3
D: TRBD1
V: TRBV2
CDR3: CASRSTGGKTDTQYF
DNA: TGTGCCAGCAGATCTACAGGGGGGAAGACAGATACGCAGTATTTT

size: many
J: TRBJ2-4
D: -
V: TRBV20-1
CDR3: CSASRQGGNIQYF
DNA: TGCAGTGCTAGCCGTCAGGGGGGGAACATTCAGTACTTC

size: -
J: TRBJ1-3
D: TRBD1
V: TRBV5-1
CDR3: CASSLTGGYGNTIYF
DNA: TGCGCCAGCAGCTTGACAGGGGGGTACGGAAACACCATATATTTT